The 3 T cell receptor beta chains below all came from one sample that was sequenced in a study of T cells in Graves' hyperthyroidism and ophthalmopathy. Template material for amplifying TCR beta CDR3 regions consisted of RNA transcripts. During a first-round RT-PCR of the TCR CDR3, the HTBI primer set was used. MiXCR, applied by TCRdb to the multiplex PCR reads, yields one record per CDR3 protein. The sample holds under 700,000 distinct CDR3 sequences, 15% to 20% seen once. Sequenced input: blood. The receptors were sampled from a woman aged 18-30 years with Graves' hyperthyroidism.

CDR3 in DNA: TGTGCCAGCAGCTTAGCAGAGACTGAAGCTTTCTTT. Protein sequence: CASSLAETEAFF. The V and J genes are TRBV7-8 and TRBJ1-1; D is undetermined. This CDR3 is built from 12 residues. CDR1 and CDR2 (germline): SGHVS, FQNEAQ. Trimming took off 0 bases at V and 5 bases at J, with 4 bases between the two ends. Supplemented by reference TRBV7-8 and TRBJ1-1, the full variable domain reads GAGVSQSPRYKVAKRGQDVALRCDPISGHVSLFWYQQALGQGPEFLTYFQNEAQLDKSGLPSDRFFAERPEGSVSTLKIQRTQQEDSAVYLCASSLAETEAFFGQGTRLTVV.

A few counts support this clonotype. The CDR3 bases are TGTGCCAGCAGCTTAGGACAGGGGGCCGATTCACCCCTCCACTTT. Its translation is CASSLGQGADSPLHF. The chain employs TRBV5-6 and TRBJ1-6; 11 nucleotides agree with TRBD1. The trim removed 2 bases at V and 8 bases at J, leaving 3 bases unmatched. This CDR3 has 15 residues. Germline V lookup: CDR1 SGHDT, CDR2 YYEEEE. The full variable domain, in which reference TRBV5-6 and TRBJ1-6 provide the parts outside the CDR3, is DAGVTQSPTHLIKTRGQQVTLRCSPKSGHDTVSWYQQALGQGPQFIFQYYEEEERQRGNFPDRFSGHQFPNYSSELNVNALLLGDSALYLCASSLGQGADSPLHFGNGTRLTVT.

Ten or more counts support this clonotype. This chain connects TRBV9 to TRBJ2-3; D is uncertain. CDR1 is SGDLS and CDR2 is YYNGEE in the germline V gene. This CDR3 is 14 amino acids long. The V and J ends lost 3 bases and 4 bases respectively, with 12 bases between them. The CDR3 reads CASSASDPSDTQYF. The DNA for the CDR3 is TGTGCCAGCAGCGCCTCCGACCCCTCAGATACGCAGTATTTT.